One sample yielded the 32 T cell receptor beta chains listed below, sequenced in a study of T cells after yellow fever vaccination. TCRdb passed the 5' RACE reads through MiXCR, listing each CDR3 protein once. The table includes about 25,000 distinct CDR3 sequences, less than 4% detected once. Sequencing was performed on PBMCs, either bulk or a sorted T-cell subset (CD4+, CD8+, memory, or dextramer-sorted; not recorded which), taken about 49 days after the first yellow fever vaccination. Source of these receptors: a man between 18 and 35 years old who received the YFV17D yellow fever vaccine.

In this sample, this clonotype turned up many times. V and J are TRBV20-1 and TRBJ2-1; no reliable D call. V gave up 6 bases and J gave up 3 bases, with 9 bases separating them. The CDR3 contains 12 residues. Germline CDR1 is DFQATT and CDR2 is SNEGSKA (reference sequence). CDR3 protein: CSADPDYNEQFF. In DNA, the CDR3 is TGCAGTGCGGACCCCGACTACAATGAGCAGTTCTTC.

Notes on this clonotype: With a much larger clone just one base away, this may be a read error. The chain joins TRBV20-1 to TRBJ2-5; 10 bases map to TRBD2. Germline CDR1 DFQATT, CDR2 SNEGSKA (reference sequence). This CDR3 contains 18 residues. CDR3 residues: CCARPPALAGALQETQYF. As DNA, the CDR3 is TGCTGTGCTAGGCCTCCTGCGCTAGCGGGGGCCCTCCAAGAGACCCAGTACTTC.

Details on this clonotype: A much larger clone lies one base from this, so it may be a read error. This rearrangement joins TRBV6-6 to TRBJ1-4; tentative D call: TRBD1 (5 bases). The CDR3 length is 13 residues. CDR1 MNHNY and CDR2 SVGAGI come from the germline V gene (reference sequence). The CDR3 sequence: CASRRDWGEKMFF. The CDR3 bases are TGTGCCAGCAGGCGAGACTGGGGCGAAAAAATGTTTTTT.

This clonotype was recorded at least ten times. CDR3 nucleotide sequence: TGTGCCAGCAGTTTAGCGCCCGATCCCTTGGATTTGGGTGGGGCCAACGTCCTGACTTTC. Translated, it gives CASSLAPDPLDLGGANVLTF. The V gene is TRBV12-3 or TRBV12-4, the J gene TRBJ2-6; D is undetermined. Deletions cut 0 bases from V and 3 bases from J, with 21 bases between. CDR3 length: 20 amino acids.

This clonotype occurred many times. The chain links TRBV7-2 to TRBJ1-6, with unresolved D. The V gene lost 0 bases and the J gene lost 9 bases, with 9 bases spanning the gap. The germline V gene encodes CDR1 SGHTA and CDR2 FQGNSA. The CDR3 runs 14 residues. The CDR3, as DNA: TGTGCCAGCAGCTTAGCTGGTCTTGCTTCACCCCTCCACTTT. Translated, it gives CASSLAGLASPLHF.

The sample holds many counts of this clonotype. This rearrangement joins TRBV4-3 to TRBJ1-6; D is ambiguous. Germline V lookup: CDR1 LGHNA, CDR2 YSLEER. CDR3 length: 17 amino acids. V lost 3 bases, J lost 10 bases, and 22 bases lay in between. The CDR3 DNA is TGCGCCAGCAGCCAGGACGCTACGGGTAGCCTTAACTCACCCCTCCACTTT. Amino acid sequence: CASSQDATGSLNSPLHF.

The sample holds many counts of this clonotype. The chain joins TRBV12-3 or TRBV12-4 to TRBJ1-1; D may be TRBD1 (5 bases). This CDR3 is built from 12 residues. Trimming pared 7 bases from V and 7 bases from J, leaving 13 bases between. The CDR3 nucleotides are TGTGCCAGCACCTACTTCGGGGGTGAAGCTTTCTTT. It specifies CASTYFGGEAFF.

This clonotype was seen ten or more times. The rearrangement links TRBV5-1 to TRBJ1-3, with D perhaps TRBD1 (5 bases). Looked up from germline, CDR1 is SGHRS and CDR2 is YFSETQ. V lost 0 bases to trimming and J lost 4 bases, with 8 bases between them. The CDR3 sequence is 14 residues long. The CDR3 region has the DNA TGCGCCAGCAGCTTGGCAGGGATCGGAAACACCATATATTTT. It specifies CASSLAGIGNTIYF.

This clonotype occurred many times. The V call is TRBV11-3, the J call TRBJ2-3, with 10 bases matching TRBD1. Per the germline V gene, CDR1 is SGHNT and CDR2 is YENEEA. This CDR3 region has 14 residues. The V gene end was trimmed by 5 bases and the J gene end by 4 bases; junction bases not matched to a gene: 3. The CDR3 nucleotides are TGTGCCAGCAGCCGGACAGGGGGGTCAGATACGCAGTATTTT. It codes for CASSRTGGSDTQYF.

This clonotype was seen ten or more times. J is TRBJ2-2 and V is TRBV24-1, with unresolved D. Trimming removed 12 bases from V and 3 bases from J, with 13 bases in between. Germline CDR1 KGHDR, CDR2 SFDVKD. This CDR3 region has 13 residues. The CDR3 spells CAVRETYTGELFF. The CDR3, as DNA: TGTGCCGTAAGAGAAACTTACACCGGGGAGCTGTTTTTT.

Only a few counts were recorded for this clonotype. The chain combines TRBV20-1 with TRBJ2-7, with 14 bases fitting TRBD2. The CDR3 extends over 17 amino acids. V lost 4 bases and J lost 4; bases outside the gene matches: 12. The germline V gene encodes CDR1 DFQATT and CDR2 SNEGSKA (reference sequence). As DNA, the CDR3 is TGCAGTGCTACAGCTGAAGGACTAGCGGGGGGACGGTACGAGCAGTACGTC. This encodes CSATAEGLAGGRYEQYV.

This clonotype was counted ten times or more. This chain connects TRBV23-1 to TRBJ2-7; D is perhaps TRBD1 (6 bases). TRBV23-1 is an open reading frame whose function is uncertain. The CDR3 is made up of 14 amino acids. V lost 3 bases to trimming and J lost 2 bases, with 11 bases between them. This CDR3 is CASSHPTGAYEQYV. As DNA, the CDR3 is TGCGCCAGCAGTCACCCGACAGGAGCCTACGAGCAGTACGTC.

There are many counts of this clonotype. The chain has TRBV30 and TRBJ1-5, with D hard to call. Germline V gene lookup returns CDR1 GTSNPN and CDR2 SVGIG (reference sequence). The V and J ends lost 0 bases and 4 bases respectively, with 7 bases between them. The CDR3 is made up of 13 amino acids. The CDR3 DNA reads TGTGCCTGGAGTGTACGGTTAAATCAGCCCCAGCATTTT. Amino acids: CAWSVRLNQPQHF.

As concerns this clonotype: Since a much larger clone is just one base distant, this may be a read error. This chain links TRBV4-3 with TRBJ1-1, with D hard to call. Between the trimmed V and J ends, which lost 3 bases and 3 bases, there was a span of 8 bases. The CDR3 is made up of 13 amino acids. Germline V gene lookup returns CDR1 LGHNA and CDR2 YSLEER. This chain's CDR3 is CASSHGLDTEAFF. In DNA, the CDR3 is TGCGCCAGCAGCCATGGGTTGGACACTGAAGCTTTCTTT.

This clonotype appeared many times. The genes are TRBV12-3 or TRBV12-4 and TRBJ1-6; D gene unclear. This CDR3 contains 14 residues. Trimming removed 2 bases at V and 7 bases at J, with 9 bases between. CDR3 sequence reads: CASSLSRLNSPLHF. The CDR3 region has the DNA TGTGCCAGCAGTTTAAGCAGACTCAATTCACCCCTCCACTTT.

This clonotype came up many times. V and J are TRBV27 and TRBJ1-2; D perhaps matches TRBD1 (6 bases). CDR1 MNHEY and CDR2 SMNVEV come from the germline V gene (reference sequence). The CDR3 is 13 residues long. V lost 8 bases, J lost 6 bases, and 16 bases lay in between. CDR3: CASRTGTPHGYTF. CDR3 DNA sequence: TGTGCCAGCCGAACCGGGACACCCCATGGCTACACCTTC.

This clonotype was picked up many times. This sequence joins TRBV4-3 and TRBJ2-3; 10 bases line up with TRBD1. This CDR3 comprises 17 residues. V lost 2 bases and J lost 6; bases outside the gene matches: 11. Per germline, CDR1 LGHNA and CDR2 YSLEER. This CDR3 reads CASSQRDRGPPPDTQYF. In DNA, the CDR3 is TGCGCCAGCAGCCAACGAGACAGGGGGCCCCCCCCGGATACGCAGTATTTT.

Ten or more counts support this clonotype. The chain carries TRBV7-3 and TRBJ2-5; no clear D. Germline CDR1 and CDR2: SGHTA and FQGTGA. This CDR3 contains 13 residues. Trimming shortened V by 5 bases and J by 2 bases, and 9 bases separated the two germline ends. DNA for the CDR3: TGTGCCAGCAGCATGGGGAATCAAGAGACCCAGTACTTC. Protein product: CASSMGNQETQYF.

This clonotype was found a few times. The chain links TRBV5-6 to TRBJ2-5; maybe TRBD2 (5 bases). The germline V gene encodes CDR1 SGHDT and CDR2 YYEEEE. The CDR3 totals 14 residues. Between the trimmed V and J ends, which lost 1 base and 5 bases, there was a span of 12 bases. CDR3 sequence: CASSLPGLVETQYF. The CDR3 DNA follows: TGTGCCAGCAGCTTGCCTGGACTCGTGGAGACCCAGTACTTC. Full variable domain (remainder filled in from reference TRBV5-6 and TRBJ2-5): DAGVTQSPTHLIKTRGQQVTLRCSPKSGHDTVSWYQQALGQGPQFIFQYYEEEERQRGNFPDRFSGHQFPNYSSELNVNALLLGDSALYLCASSLPGLVETQYFGPGTRLLVL.

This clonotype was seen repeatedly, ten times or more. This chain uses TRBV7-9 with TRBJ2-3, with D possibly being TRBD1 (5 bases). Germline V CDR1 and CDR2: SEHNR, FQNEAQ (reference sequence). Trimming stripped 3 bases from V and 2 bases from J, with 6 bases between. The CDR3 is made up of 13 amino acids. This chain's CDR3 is CASSFRDTDTQYF. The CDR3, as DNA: TGTGCCAGCAGCTTCAGGGACACAGATACGCAGTATTTT.

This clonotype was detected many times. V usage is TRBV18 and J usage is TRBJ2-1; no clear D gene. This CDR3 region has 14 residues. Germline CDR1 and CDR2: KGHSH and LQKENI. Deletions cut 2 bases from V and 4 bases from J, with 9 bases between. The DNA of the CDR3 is TGTGCCAGCTCACCAGAGGCAGGATACAATGAGCAGTTCTTC. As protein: CASSPEAGYNEQFF.

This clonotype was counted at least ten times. CDR3 nucleotides: TGTGCCAGCGCCCTTCGGGAGGACACGCAGTATTTT. It codes for CASALREDTQYF. This sequence joins TRBV9 and TRBJ2-3; 7 nucleotides agree with TRBD2. J gave up 9 bases and V 7 bases, and 8 bases lay outside the gene matches. Germline CDR1 is SGDLS and CDR2 is YYNGEE. CDR3 length: 12 amino acids.

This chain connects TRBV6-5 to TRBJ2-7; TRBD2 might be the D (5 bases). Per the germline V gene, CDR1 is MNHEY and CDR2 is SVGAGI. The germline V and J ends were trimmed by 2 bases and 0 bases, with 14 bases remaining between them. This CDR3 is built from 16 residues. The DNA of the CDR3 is TGTGCCAGCAGTTACGATGGACTTAGTAACTCCTACGAGCAGTACTTC. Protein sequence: CASSYDGLSNSYEQYF.

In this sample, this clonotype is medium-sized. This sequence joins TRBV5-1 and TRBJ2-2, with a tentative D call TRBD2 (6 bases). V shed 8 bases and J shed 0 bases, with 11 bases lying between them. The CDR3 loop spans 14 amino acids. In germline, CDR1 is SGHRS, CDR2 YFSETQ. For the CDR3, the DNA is TGCGCCAGTGAAGCGGGTTCGAACACCGGGGAGCTGTTTTTT. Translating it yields CASEAGSNTGELFF. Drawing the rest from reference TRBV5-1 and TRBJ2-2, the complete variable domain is KAGVTQTPRYLIKTRGQQVTLSCSPISGHRSVSWYQQTPGQGLQFLFEYFSETQRNKGNFPGRFSGRQFSNSRSEMNVSTLELGDSALYLCASEAGSNTGELFFGEGSRLTVL.

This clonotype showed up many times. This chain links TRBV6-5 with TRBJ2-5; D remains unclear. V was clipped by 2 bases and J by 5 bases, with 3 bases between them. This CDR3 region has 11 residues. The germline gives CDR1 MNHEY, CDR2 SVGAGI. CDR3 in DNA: TGTGCCAGCAGTTACGAGGAGACCCAGTACTTC. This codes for CASSYEETQYF.

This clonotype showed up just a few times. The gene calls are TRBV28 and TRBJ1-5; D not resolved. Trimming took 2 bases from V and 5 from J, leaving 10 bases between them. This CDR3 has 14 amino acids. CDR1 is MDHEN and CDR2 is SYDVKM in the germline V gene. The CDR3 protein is CASSLGYVDQPQHF. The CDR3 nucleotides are TGTGCCAGCAGTTTAGGCTACGTGGATCAGCCCCAGCATTTT.

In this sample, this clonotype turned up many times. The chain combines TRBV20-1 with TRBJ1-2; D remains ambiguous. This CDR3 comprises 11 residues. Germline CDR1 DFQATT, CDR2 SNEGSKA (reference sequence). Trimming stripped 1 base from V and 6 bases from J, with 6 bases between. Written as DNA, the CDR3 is TGCAGTGCTAGAGGTCCCCATGGCTACACCTTC. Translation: CSARGPHGYTF.

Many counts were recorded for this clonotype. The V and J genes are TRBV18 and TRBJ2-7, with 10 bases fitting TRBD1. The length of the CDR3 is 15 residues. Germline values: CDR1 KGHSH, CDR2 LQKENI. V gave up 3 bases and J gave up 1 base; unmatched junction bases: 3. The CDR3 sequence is CASSPGDRGSYEQYV. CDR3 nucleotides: TGTGCCAGCTCACCGGGGGACAGGGGTTCCTACGAGCAGTACGTC.

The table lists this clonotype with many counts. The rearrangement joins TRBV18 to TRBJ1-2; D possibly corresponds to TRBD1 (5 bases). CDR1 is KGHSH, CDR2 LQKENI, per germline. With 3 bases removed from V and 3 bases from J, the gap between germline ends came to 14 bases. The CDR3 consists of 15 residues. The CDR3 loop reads CASSPQLRGDYGYTF. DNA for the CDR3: TGTGCCAGCTCACCCCAACTCCGGGGGGACTATGGCTACACCTTC.

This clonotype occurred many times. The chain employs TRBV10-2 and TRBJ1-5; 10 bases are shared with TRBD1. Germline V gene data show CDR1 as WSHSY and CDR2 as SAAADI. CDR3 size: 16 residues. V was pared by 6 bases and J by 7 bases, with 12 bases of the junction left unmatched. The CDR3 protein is CASSPFNDRGPQPQHF. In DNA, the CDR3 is TGCGCCAGCAGCCCCTTCAATGACAGGGGGCCACAGCCCCAGCATTTT.

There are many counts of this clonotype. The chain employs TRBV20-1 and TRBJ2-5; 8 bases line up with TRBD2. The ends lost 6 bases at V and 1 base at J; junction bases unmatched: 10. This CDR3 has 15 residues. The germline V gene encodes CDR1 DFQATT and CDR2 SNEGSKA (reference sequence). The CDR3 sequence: CSANGGGGTQETQYF. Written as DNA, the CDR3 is TGCAGTGCCAACGGGGGCGGGGGGACCCAAGAGACCCAGTACTTC.

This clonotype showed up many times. The CDR3 loop reads CSVEWQLNTEAFF. The DNA of the CDR3 is TGCAGCGTTGAGTGGCAGTTGAACACTGAAGCTTTCTTT. This chain links TRBV29-1 with TRBJ1-1; D uncertain. The V end was cut by 3 bases, the J end by 0 bases, with 8 bases between. The CDR3 consists of 13 residues. The V gene's germline CDR1 is SQVTM and CDR2 ANQGSEA.